This TCR beta chain was found in a study of blood T cell repertoires in COVID-19. Looking at the study overall: Sites across the United States, Italy and Spain contributed samples from acute and convalescent COVID-19. The cDNA or gDNA used as material had been derived from T cells, B-cell-depleted T cells, or PBMCs.

The CDR3 length is 14 residues. Trimming shortened V by 1 base and J by 2 bases, and 8 bases separated the two germline ends. The germline CDR1 and CDR2 sequences are SEHNR and FQNEAQ (reference sequence). Authors' analysis steps: Reference gene primer amplification yielded estimated nucleated cell counts. TCRdb's table, derived via immunoSEQ multiplex PCR, lists solely in-frame clones and lacks some. That table is the source of V, J and clone size, and D and trimming were worked out from the DNA. The sample has roughly 190,000 clones; 70% to 90% are singletons. Sequenced input: peripheral blood. The J gene is TRBJ1-2, the V gene TRBV7-9; D gene uncertain. The receptor was isolated from a woman of 80 years or more in a cohort sampled during active or convalescent COVID-19. The CDR3 here is CASSLDSTNYGYTF. The CDR3 region has the DNA TGTGCCAGCAGCTTAGACAGCACCAACTATGGCTACACCTTC.